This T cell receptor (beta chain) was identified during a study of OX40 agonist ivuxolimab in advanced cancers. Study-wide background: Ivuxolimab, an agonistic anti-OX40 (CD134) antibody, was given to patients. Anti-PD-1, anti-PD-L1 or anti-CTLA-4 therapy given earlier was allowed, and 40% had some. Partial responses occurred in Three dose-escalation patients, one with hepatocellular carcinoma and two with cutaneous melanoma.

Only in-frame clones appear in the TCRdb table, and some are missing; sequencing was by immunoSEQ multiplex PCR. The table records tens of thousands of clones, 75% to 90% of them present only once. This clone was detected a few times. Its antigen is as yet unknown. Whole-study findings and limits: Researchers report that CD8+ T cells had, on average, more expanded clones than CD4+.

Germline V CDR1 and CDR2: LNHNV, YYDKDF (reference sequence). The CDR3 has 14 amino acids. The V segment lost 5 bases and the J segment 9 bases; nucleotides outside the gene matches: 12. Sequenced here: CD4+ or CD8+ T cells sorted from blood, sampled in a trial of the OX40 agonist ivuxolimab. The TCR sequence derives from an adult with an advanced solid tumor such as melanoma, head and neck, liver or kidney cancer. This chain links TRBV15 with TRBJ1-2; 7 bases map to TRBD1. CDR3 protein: CATSFRQGDVSYTF. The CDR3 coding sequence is TGTGCCACCAGCTTCCGACAGGGAGATGTGAGCTACACCTTC.